The sequence of this T cell receptor beta chain was determined in a study of Ad26.COV2.S vaccination and SARS-CoV-2 variants. Study at large: Once, or twice with 56 days between doses, Ad26.COV2.S was given intramuscularly.

Unmatched junction bases numbered 7, after V lost 5 bases and J lost 0 bases. Germline assignment: CDR1 SEHNR and CDR2 FQNEAQ (reference sequence). The CDR3 runs to 16 residues. Measured with immunoSEQ multiplex PCR; TCRdb has only the in-frame clones, and not every one. This sample has around 370,000 clones, with roughly 84% found just once. A note on this clone: Its specificity is not known.

This sample's treatment: roughly 18 received Ad26.COV2.S at low or high dose, single or two shots; several received placebo; per-sample allocation not given. Specimen acquisition occurred on day 63 following the initial vaccine or placebo injection. Study-wide points: Analyses that measured TCR breadth and depth may have underestimated total T cell responses. With respect to non-spike TCR breadth, vaccine and placebo recipients were similar.

The V gene is TRBV7-9, the J gene TRBJ2-7, with 10 nucleotides matching TRBD1. The receptor was isolated from a person between 18 and 60 years old who received the Ad26.COV2.S COVID-19 vaccine or a placebo. The starting material was peripheral blood, obtained in a trial of Ad26.COV2.S vaccine versus placebo. CDR3 coding DNA: TGTGCCAGCAGCAGGGACAGGGGATCGCGCTCCTACGAGCAGTACTTC. Protein sequence: CASSRDRGSRSYEQYF. The full variable domain, with the rest looked up from reference TRBV7-9 and TRBJ2-7, is DTGVSQNPRHKITKRGQNVTFRCDPISEHNRLYWYRQTLGQGPEFLTYFQNEAQLEKSRLLSDRFSAERPKGSFSTLEIQRTEQGDSAMYLCASSRDRGSRSYEQYFGPGTRLTVT.